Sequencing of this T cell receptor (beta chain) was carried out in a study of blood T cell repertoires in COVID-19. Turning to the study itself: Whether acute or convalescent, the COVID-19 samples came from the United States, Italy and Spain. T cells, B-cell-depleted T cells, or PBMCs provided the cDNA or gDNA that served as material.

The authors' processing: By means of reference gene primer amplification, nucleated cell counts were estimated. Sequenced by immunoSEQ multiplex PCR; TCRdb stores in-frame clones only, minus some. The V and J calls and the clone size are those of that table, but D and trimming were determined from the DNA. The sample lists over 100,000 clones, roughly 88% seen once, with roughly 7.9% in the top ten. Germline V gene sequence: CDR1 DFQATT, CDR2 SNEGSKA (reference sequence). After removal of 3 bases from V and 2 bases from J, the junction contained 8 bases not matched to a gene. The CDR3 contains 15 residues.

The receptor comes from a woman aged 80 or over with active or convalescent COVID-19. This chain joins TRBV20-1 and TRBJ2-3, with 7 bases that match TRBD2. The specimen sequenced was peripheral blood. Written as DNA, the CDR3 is TGCAGTGCTAGTGTGTCTAGCGGAACCACAGATACGCAGTATTTT. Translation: CSASVSSGTTDTQYF.